This entry lists 6 T cell receptor beta chains sequenced from one sample in a study of cytomegalovirus exposure and HLA in healthy donors. Vbeta (60) and Jbeta (13) primers were used in the PCR. Produced via immunoSEQ multiplex PCR; TCRdb's table is partial and in-frame only. Altogether roughly 120,000 clones are present, approximately 80% being singletons, with the ten largest covering roughly 12%. Sequenced: PBMCs. Receptors originate from a male donor in good health and CMV-seropositive.

The chain combines TRBV15 with TRBJ2-7, with 7 bases lining up with TRBD2. The CDR3 has 17 amino acids. The V gene end was trimmed by 0 bases and the J gene end by 0 bases; junction bases not matched to a gene: 8. Germline V gene lookup returns CDR1 LNHNV and CDR2 YYDKDF (reference sequence). Written as DNA, the CDR3 is TGTGCCACCAGCAGAGATTATTCGCGGGGGACCTCCTACGAGCAGTACTTC. This sequence encodes CATSRDYSRGTSYEQYF. Using reference TRBV15 and TRBJ2-7 for the parts outside the CDR3, the full variable domain is DAMVIQNPRYQVTQFGKPVTLSCSQTLNHNVMYWYQQKSSQAPKLLFHYYDKDFNNEADTPDNFQSRRPNTSFCFLDIRSPGLGDTAMYLCATSRDYSRGTSYEQYFGPGTRLTVT.

V is TRBV29-1 and J is TRBJ2-1; the match to TRBD1 covers 9 bases. Trimming took 6 bases from V and 0 from J; bases not matched to a gene: 6. CDR1 and CDR2 from the germline V gene are SQVTM and ANQGSEA. CDR3 length: 15 residues. The CDR3 sequence: CSVDPTGGSYNEQFF. The CDR3 DNA follows: TGCAGCGTCGACCCGACAGGGGGCTCCTACAATGAGCAGTTCTTC.

In DNA form, the CDR3 reads TGTGCCAGCAGCGGACAGGGCTCCTATGGCTACACCTTC. Its translation: CASSGQGSYGYTF. V is TRBV5-4 and J is TRBJ1-2; TRBD1 aligns across 8 bases. From germline, CDR1 is SGHNT and CDR2 YYREEE (reference sequence). CDR3 size: 13 residues. With 4 bases clipped from V and 4 bases from J, the junction kept 3 bases outside the gene matches.

The gene calls are TRBV15 and TRBJ2-7; 7 bases align to TRBD1. The CDR3 covers 17 residues. From germline, CDR1 is LNHNV and CDR2 YYDKDF (reference sequence). V was clipped by 1 base and J by 6 bases; unmatched bases: 15. The CDR3 nucleotides read TGTGCCACCAGCAGAGTACCCCCCAGGGGGTCCCAGGGCGAGCAGTACTTC. Translation gives CATSRVPPRGSQGEQYF.

This chain uses TRBV7-9 with TRBJ1-3; TRBD1 matches 7 bases. The germline CDR1 and CDR2 sequences are SEHNR and FQNEAQ (reference sequence). V shed 5 bases, J shed 7 bases, and the junction held 17 bases outside the gene matches. The CDR3 consists of 17 residues. The CDR3 here is CASSPLEETGTKNTIYF. The CDR3 nucleotides are TGTGCCAGCAGCCCCCTGGAGGAGACAGGGACAAAGAACACCATATATTTT. The variable domain in full, completed from reference TRBV7-9 and TRBJ1-3, reads DTGVSQNPRHKITKRGQNVTFRCDPISEHNRLYWYRQTLGQGPEFLTYFQNEAQLEKSRLLSDRFSAERPKGSFSTLEIQRTEQGDSAMYLCASSPLEETGTKNTIYFGEGSWLTVV.

This clone has only one observation. The V gene is TRBV10-3, the J gene TRBJ2-1; a possible D gene is TRBD1 (5 bases). CDR1 and CDR2 from the germline V gene are ENHRY and SYGVKD. CDR3 length: 13 residues. V shed 7 bases and J shed 5 bases, with 12 bases lying between them. CDR3 coding DNA: TGTGCCATCACTCTGGACACTAACAATGAGCAGTTCTTC. Encoded protein: CAITLDTNNEQFF.